This T cell receptor (beta chain) was sequenced in a study of technical replicates of blood from a few donors. This CDR3 is 13 amino acids long. The ends were cut back, 4 bases at V and 4 bases at J, with 10 bases in the middle. Germline values: CDR1 SGHRS, CDR2 YFSETQ. Sequenced by immunoSEQ multiplex PCR; TCRdb stores in-frame clones only, minus some. The sample contains about 83,000 clones, about 91% of which appear only once. Sequencing used T cells isolated from PBMCs. The sequence came from a human donor in good health. This chain links TRBV5-1 with TRBJ2-3; TRBD1 might be the D (5 bases). In DNA form, the CDR3 reads TGCGCCAGCAGCACTGACAGCTCAGATACGCAGTATTTT. Its translation is CASSTDSSDTQYF.